This T cell receptor (beta chain) was profiled in a study of blood T cell repertoires in COVID-19. In the study overall: Sample material is recorded as cDNA or gDNA derived from T cells, B-cell-depleted T cells, or PBMCs.

This table comes from immunoSEQ multiplex PCR, and its TCRdb copy is limited to in-frame clones, with some not included. The table shows under 55,000 clones, with 85% to 90% occurring only once. The CDR3 covers 15 residues. The germline CDR1 and CDR2 sequences are LNHDA and SQIVND (reference sequence). Germline trimming cut 7 bases from V and 7 bases from J; bases unmatched to any gene: 13. Sample: peripheral blood. This chain joins TRBV19 and TRBJ1-5; 7 positions agree with TRBD1. The receptor comes from a woman of 80 years or more with COVID-19, enrolled during active disease. The CDR3 region is CASTREQGLGQPQHF. In DNA, the CDR3 is TGTGCCAGTACTAGGGAACAGGGGCTCGGACAGCCCCAGCATTTT.